What follows are 10 T cell receptor beta chains derived from one specimen sequenced in a study of T cells in localized non-small cell lung cancer. TCRdb keeps only in-frame clones here, not all; method: immunoSEQ multiplex PCR. This sample has around 94,000 clones; approximately 88% occur once, and the top ten carry 15%. The starting material was peripheral blood, obtained before any cancer treatment. The receptor source for this set is a man aged 35 to 69 with stage I squamous cell lung carcinoma.

The chain has TRBV6-1 and TRBJ1-1; 8 bases line up with TRBD1. The ends lost 0 bases at V and 11 bases at J; junction bases unmatched: 11. The CDR3 covers 15 residues. Germline-derived CDR1 and CDR2 are MNHNS and SASEGT. CDR3 nucleotide sequence: TGTGCCAGCAGTGAAGCCCGGGGGACAGGACCGGTCGCTTTCTTT. Amino acids: CASSEARGTGPVAFF.

The chain couples TRBV18 to TRBJ1-1, with D possibly being TRBD1 (5 bases). CDR1 is KGHSH, CDR2 LQKENI, per germline. Trimming removed 6 bases from V and 1 base from J, with 12 bases in between. CDR3 size: 14 residues. CDR3 in amino acids: CASSYGTANTEAFF. The DNA for the CDR3 is TGTGCCAGCTCCTACGGGACGGCGAACACTGAAGCTTTCTTT.

The chain carries TRBV6-5 and TRBJ2-7; D not resolved. Germline assignment: CDR1 MNHEY and CDR2 SVGAGI. Deletions cut 7 bases from V and 5 bases from J, with 15 bases between. The CDR3 totals 13 residues. CDR3 coding DNA: TGTGCCAGCAAAGGGTACTTGGGGAACGAGCAGTACTTC. Translated, it gives CASKGYLGNEQYF.

V gene TRBV6-1 combines with J gene TRBJ1-1, with TRBD1 as a possible D gene (5 bases). Looked up from germline, CDR1 is MNHNS and CDR2 is SASEGT. V was pared by 6 bases and J by 3 bases, with 11 bases between. The CDR3 is made up of 13 amino acids. This chain's CDR3 is CASRGRVDTEAFF. In nucleotides, the CDR3 is TGTGCCAGCAGGGGACGGGTGGACACTGAAGCTTTCTTT.

V and J are TRBV7-2 and TRBJ2-2; 9 bases agree with TRBD2. The CDR3 totals 18 residues. The germline V gene has CDR1 SGHTA and CDR2 FQGNSA. Germline trimming cut 2 bases from V and 6 bases from J; bases unmatched to any gene: 13. CDR3 DNA sequence: TGTGCCAGCAGCTTAACTTATGCGGGGGGGCAGTCCGCCGGGGAGCTGTTTTTT. Its protein is CASSLTYAGGQSAGELFF.

This rearrangement joins TRBV11-2 to TRBJ1-1; D possibly corresponds to TRBD1 (6 bases). The CDR3 spans 15 residues. With 5 bases removed from V and 2 bases from J, the gap between germline ends came to 15 bases. Per germline, CDR1 SGHAT and CDR2 FQNNGV. The CDR3 here is CASSPRQVVNTEAFF. In DNA, the CDR3 is TGTGCCAGCAGCCCCCGACAGGTTGTTAACACTGAAGCTTTCTTT.

V gene TRBV5-1 combines with J gene TRBJ2-7; D gene uncertain. Germline CDR1 is SGHRS and CDR2 is YFSETQ. The CDR3 consists of 14 residues. Trimming removed 0 bases from V and 2 bases from J, with 9 bases in between. The CDR3 nucleotides read TGCGCCAGCAGCTTGGAGTTGGTCGCCTACGAGCAGTACTTC. It codes for CASSLELVAYEQYF.

J is TRBJ1-4 and V is TRBV6-1; tentatively, D is TRBD1 (5 bases). CDR1 is MNHNS, CDR2 SASEGT, per germline. The CDR3 has 17 amino acids. V lost 4 bases and J 3 bases, leaving 18 bases between the germline ends. CDR3 nucleotide sequence: TGTGCCAGCAGTGCCTCGGGGGGACCTTGGGCTAATGAAAAACTGTTTTTT. The encoded protein is CASSASGGPWANEKLFF.

The J gene is TRBJ2-5, the V gene TRBV28, with 7 bases that match TRBD1. The J call is in doubt because the DNA end fits TRBJ2-7 better. The CDR3 loop spans 13 amino acids. CDR1 and CDR2 (germline): MDHEN, SYDVKM. The CDR3 bases are TGTGCCAGCAGGGACCGGGACAGCTACGAGCAGTACTTC. It encodes CASRDRDSYEQYF.

The V gene is TRBV18, the J gene TRBJ1-5; D might be TRBD1 (6 bases). The germline CDR1 and CDR2 sequences are KGHSH and LQKENI. V lost 2 bases, J lost 4 bases, and 9 bases lay in between. The CDR3 covers 14 residues. In nucleotides, the CDR3 is TGTGCCAGCTCACCAAGGGACACTAATCAGCCCCAGCATTTT. It is translated as CASSPRDTNQPQHF.